This entry is about one TCR beta chain. What antigen it recognizes has not been identified. Per-nucleotide qualities are absent, and no much larger clonotype sits a single base away. The sample is drawn from a study of T cell responses to AZD1222 COVID-19 vaccine (dated by TCRdb to about 2021). General notes on the study: TCR sequencing covered fewer than 250 trial participants: approximately 200 given two doses of AZD1222 and approximately 26 given two doses of MenACWY control vaccine. Trial participants were enrolled by age into subgroups of 18-55, 56-69 and 70-plus years, and roughly 150, 30 and 60 TCR-sequenced participants, respectively, were included in these subgroups. What the research found in general, with its limitations: Epitopes outside the regions mutated in the B.1.351 and B.1.1.7 variants were reportedly recognized by nearly half of the unique spike-specific TCRs. Because no day 14 peak-response samples were available, repertoires were characterized only after the peak T cell response. Most participants were white British and females outnumbered males, and the authors suggested that clonal diversity may have been underestimated. The 56-69-year group was small, and its depth increase did not reach significance, likely because of low power. After two AZD1222 doses, spike-specific TCR breadth and depth were significantly higher than at day 0 and than in MenACWY recipients. The vaccine-associated CD4 TCRs covered the entire spike protein, and the dominant responses fell in regions 160-218 and 743-854. Only five to seven AZD1222 recipients were SARS-CoV-2 seropositive at baseline, limiting conclusions about previously exposed vaccinees.

In light of the paper, this sample's time point label describes: about 28 days (+/-7) after the second vaccine dose. AZD1222 recipients with second doses at about 4 weeks or about 12 weeks were pooled, because spike-specific TCR depth and breadth did not differ between schedules. The vaccinee samples were drawn from two UK trials, COV001 and COV002, one of which was a single-blind randomized controlled phase 2/3 trial testing AZD1222 (ChAdOx1 nCoV-19) in healthy adults. For TCRbeta chain sequencing, PBMC samples from trial participants were taken at day 0 and at day 28 after the second dose. The CDR3 regions of human TCRbeta chains were subjected to immunosequencing. The authors' analysis ran thus. Repertoire TCRs were checked for matches against a reference library of SARS-CoV-2-specific TCRs that had been generated using the MIRA antigen-specificity platform. Breadth was defined as the fraction of unique TCRs that were SARS-CoV-2-associated, and depth was defined as the fraction of total T cells that were SARS-CoV-2-associated. Using the MIRA data, each spike-specific TCR was mapped to the spike region that the TCR reacts to and placed in a CD4 or CD8 class. Log10-transformed breadth and depth values were compared by one-way ANOVA with Sidak's multiple comparisons tests. The immuneACCESS repertoire file appears here via TCRdb, limited to in-frame rearrangements. These files lack a portion of the clones; in checked studies, under half of the deficit traces to unresolved V genes, and the cause of the others is not known. D and trimming were read from the DNA, whereas the V and J calls and clone size are those reported in that table. The sample has around 99,000 clones on record, approximately 91% of them singletons. The ten largest account for 6.5% to 10% of the sample.

V drops 0 bases and J drops 8 bases, leaving 9 bases in between. From the cysteine through the phenylalanine, the CDR3 covers 13 amino acids. The only DNA kept is the CDR3, 39 bases in frame from the first base. Reading the germline V gene gives CDR1 SGHRS and CDR2 YFSETQ. This receptor was obtained from an adult who received the AZD1222 COVID-19 vaccine. This specimen consisted of peripheral blood, obtained 28 days after the second AZD1222 dose. The rearranged chain carries TRBV5-1 and TRBJ2-4, with the D gene uncertain. In nucleotide form, the sequence is TGCGCCAGCAGCTTGGCCTTGTCTGACATTCAGTACTTC. Translated, this gives CASSLALSDIQYF.